This T cell receptor beta chain emerged from a study of T cell responses to AZD1222 COVID-19 vaccine. Whole-study results and caveats: Spike-specific TCR breadth and depth were elevated following two AZD1222 doses.

In its sample, this clone was seen once. Antigen specificity is unknown. Both about-4-week and about-12-week second-dose recipients were combined. Germline loops: CDR1 SEHNR, CDR2 FQNEAQ (reference sequence). V dropped 7 bases and J dropped 0 bases, with 11 bases sitting between them. This CDR3 comprises 14 residues. The assay was immunoSEQ multiplex PCR, and TCRdb's table has in-frame clones only and misses some. The data hold some 99,000 clones, with more than 70% observed a single time. The specimen was peripheral blood, collected 28 days after the second AZD1222 dose. This clonotype was sampled from an adult who received the AZD1222 COVID-19 vaccine. The chain is built from TRBV7-9 and TRBJ2-3; D uncertain. The CDR3 here is CASTFLGSTDTQYF. CDR3 nucleotides: TGTGCCAGCACCTTCCTAGGGAGCACAGATACGCAGTATTTT.